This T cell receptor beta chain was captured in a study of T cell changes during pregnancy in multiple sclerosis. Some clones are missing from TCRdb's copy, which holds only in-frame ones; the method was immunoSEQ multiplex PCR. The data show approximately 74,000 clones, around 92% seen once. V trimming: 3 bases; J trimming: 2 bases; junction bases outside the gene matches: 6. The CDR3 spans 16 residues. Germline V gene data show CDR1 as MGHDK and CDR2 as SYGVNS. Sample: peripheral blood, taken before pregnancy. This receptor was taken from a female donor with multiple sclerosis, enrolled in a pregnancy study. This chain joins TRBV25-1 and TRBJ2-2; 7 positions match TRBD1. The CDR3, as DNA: TGTGCCAGCAGTGACCGGGACAGACTAAACACCGGGGAGCTGTTTTTT. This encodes CASSDRDRLNTGELFF. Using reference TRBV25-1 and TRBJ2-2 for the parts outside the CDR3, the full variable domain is EADIYQTPRYLVIGTGKKITLECSQTMGHDKMYWYQQDPGMELHLIHYSYGVNSTEKGDLSSESTVSRIRTEHFPLTLESARPSHTSQYLCASSDRDRLNTGELFFGEGSRLTVL.